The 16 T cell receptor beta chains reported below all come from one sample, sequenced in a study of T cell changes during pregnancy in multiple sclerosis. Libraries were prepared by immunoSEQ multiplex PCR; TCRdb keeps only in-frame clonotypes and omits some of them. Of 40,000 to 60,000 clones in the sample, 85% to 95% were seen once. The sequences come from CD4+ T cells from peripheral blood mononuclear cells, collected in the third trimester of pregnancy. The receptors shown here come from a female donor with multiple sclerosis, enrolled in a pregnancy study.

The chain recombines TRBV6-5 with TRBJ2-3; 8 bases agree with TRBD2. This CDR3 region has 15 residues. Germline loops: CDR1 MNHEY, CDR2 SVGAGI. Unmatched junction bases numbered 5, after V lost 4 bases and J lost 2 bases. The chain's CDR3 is CASSFLAGTTDTQYF. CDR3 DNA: TGTGCCAGCAGTTTCCTAGCGGGTACCACAGATACGCAGTATTTT.

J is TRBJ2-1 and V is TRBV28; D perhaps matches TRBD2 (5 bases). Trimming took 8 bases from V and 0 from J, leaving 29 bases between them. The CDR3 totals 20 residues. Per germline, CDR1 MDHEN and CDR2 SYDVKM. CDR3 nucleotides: TGTGCCAGCCTTTTCCGGCGAACGGCTAGCTGGGCTAGCTCCTACAATGAGCAGTTCTTC. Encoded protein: CASLFRRTASWASSYNEQFF.

As DNA, the CDR3 is TGTGCCAGTAGTCCCCGGGTAGCGGGGTACTACGAGCAGTACTTC. Translation gives CASSPRVAGYYEQYF. V usage is TRBV19 and J usage is TRBJ2-7; 8 bases fit TRBD2. The CDR3 has 15 residues. V lost 5 bases to trimming and J lost 3 bases; unmatched junction nucleotides: 9. Germline lookup yields CDR1 LNHDA and CDR2 SQIVND (reference sequence).

In DNA, the CDR3 is TGTGCCAGCAGCAGCGCTAGCCGGCAGTTCTTC. Translated: CASSSASRQFF. The V gene is TRBV7-9, the J gene TRBJ2-1; D might be TRBD2 (5 bases). The V end lost 5 bases, the J end lost 12 bases, and 11 bases lay between the germline ends. Germline V CDR1 and CDR2: SEHNR, FQNEAQ (reference sequence). The CDR3 is 11 residues long.

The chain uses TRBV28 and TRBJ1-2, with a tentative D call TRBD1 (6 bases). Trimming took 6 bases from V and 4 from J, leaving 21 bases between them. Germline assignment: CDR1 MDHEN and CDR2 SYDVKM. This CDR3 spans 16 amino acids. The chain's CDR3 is CASSLSLGAMVYGYTF. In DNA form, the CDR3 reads TGTGCCAGCAGCCTCTCTCTGGGGGCCATGGTCTATGGCTACACCTTC.

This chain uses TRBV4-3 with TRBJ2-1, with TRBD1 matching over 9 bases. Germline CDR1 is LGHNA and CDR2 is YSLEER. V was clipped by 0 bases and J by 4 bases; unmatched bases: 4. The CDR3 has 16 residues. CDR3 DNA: TGCGCCAGCAGCCAAGAAGGGACAGGGCCTTACAATGAGCAGTTCTTC. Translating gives CASSQEGTGPYNEQFF.

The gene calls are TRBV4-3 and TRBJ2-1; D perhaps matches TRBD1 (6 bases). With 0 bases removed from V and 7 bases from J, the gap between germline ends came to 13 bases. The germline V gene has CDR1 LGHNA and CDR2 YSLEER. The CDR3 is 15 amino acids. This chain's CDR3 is CASSQDWTRGNEQFF. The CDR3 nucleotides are TGCGCCAGCAGCCAAGATTGGACAAGGGGGAATGAGCAGTTCTTC.

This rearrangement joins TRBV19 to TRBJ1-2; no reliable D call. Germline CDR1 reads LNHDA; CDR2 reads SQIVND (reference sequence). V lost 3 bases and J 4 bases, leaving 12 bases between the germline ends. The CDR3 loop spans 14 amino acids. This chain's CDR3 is CASSMLSGTYGYTF. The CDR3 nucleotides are TGTGCCAGTAGTATGTTGAGTGGTACCTATGGCTACACCTTC.

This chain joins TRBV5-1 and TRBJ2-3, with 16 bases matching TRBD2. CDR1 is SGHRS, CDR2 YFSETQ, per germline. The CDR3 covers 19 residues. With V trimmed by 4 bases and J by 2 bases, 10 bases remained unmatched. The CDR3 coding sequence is TGCGCCAGCAGCGTGGGACTAGCGGGAGGGCCGGGGTTCACAGATACGCAGTATTTT. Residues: CASSVGLAGGPGFTDTQYF.

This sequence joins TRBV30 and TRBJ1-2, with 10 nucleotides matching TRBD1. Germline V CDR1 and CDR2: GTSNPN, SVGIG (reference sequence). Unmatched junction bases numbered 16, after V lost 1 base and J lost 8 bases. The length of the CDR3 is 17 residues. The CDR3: CAWSGDRGRGMRGGYTF. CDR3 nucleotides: TGTGCCTGGAGTGGAGACAGGGGGCGCGGAATGCGGGGCGGCTACACCTTC.

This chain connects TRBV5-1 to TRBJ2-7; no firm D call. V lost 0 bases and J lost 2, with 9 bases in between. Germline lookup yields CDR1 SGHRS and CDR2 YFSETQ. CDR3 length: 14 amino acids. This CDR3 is CASSLAWLTYEQYF. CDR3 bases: TGCGCCAGCAGCTTGGCCTGGCTTACCTACGAGCAGTACTTC.

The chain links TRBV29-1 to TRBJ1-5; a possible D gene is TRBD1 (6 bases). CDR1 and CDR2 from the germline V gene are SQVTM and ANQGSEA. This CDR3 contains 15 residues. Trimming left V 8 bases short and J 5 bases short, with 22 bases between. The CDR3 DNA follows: TGCAGCATATCACAGGGTTCGGGGAGCGATCAGCCCCAGCATTTT. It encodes CSISQGSGSDQPQHF.

The CDR3 is CASSWGQGKEEQYF. The CDR3 DNA reads as TGTGCCAGCAGTTGGGGACAGGGTAAGGAAGAGCAGTACTTC. The chain joins TRBV6-5 to TRBJ2-7; 9 nucleotides align to TRBD1. The trim removed 4 bases at V and 7 bases at J, leaving 8 bases unmatched. CDR3 size: 14 residues. Germline lookup yields CDR1 MNHEY and CDR2 SVGAGI.

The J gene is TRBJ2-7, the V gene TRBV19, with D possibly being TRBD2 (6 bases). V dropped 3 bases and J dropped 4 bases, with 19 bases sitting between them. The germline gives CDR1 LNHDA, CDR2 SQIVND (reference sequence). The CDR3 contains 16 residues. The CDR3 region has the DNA TGTGCCAGTAGTATGGCTTTGCGACTAGGAGTATACGAGCAGTACTTC. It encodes CASSMALRLGVYEQYF.

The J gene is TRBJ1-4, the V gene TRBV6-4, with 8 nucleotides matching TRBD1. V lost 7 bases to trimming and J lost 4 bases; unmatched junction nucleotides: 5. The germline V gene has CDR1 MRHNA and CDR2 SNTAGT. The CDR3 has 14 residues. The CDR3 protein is CASNSDRVNEKLFF. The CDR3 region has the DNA TGTGCCAGCAATTCGGACAGGGTTAATGAAAAACTGTTTTTT.

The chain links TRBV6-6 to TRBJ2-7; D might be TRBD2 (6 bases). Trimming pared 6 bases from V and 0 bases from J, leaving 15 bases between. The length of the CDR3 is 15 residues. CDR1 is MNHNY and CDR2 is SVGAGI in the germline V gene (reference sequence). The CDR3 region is CASRAEGLFSYEQYF. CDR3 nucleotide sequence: TGTGCCAGCAGGGCGGAGGGACTTTTCTCCTACGAGCAGTACTTC.